This is a list of T cell receptor beta chains from one sample in a study of blood T cell repertoires in COVID-19. Generated by immunoSEQ multiplex PCR, the TCRdb table keeps only in-frame clones and is missing some. Of about 130,000 clones listed, around 78% are singletons. The sample consisted of peripheral blood. These receptors all come from a human donor in a cohort sampled during active COVID-19. Both conserved end residues are part of each CDR3. D genes are given only for firm matches.

d_gene,j_gene,v_gene,CDR3nt,CDR3aa
NA,TRBJ2-7,TRBV5-6,TGTGCCAGCAGCGTACCGCGGGCTTCCGAGCAGTACTTC,CASSVPRASEQYF
TRBD1,TRBJ2-6,TRBV5-4,TGTGCCAGCAGCTTCGCGACAGGGGAATTGGCCAACGTCCTGACTTTC,CASSFATGELANVLTF
NA,TRBJ2-1,TRBV30,TGTGCCTGGAGTCCGGGGGTTTCGGACAATGAGCAGTTCTTC,CAWSPGVSDNEQFF
NA,TRBJ1-5,TRBV5-8,TGTGCCAGCAGCTTGGCCGGGTCTTTTCGGGGCAATCAGCCCCAGCATTTT,CASSLAGSFRGNQPQHF
NA,TRBJ1-6,TRBV3-1/TRBV3-2,TGTGCCAGCAAAATCTCTAATTCACCCCTCCACTTT,CASKISNSPLHF
NA,TRBJ2-1,TRBV7-8,TGTGCCAGCAGCTCCCAGGGGGGCACTTACAATGAGCAGTTCTTC,CASSSQGGTYNEQFF
NA,TRBJ1-2,TRBV11-2,TGTGCCAGCAGCTTAGACGGAGGGATCTATGGCTACACCTTC,CASSLDGGIYGYTF
TRBD1,TRBJ1-6,TRBV7-2,TGTGCCAGCAGCTTAGCGCGGCAGGGGGCGAGCTCCTATAATTCACCCCTCCACTTT,CASSLARQGASSYNSPLHF
NA,TRBJ1-5,TRBV12-5,TGTGCTAGTGGTTTGAACAGGCGCCAGCCCCAGCATTTT,CASGLNRRQPQHF
TRBD1,TRBJ2-7,TRBV3-1/TRBV3-2,TGTGCCAGCAGCCAACTACCCGGGACAGGGAAATTCGAGCAGTACTTC,CASSQLPGTGKFEQYF
NA,TRBJ2-3,TRBV10-2,TGCGCCAGCAGTGAGTCGAGCGGTAGCACAGATACGCAGTATTTT,CASSESSGSTDTQYF